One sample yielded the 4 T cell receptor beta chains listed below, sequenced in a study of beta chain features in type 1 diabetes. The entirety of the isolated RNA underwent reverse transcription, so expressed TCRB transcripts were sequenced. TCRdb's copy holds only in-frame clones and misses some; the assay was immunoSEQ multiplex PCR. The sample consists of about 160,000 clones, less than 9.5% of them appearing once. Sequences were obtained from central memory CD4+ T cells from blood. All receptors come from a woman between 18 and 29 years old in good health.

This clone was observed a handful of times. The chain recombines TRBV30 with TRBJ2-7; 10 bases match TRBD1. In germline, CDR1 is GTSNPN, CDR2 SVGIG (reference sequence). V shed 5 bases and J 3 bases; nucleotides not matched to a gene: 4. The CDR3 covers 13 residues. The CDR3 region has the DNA TGTGCCTGGGGACAGGGGGAAGTCTACGAGCAGTACTTC. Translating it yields CAWGQGEVYEQYF.

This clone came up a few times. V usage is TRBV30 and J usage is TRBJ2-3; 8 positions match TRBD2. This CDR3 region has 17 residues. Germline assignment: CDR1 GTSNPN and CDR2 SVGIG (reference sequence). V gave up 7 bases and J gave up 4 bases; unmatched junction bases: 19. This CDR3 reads CAFSEGVGSGRADTQYF. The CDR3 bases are TGTGCCTTCTCGGAGGGGGTTGGGAGCGGGAGAGCAGATACGCAGTATTTT.

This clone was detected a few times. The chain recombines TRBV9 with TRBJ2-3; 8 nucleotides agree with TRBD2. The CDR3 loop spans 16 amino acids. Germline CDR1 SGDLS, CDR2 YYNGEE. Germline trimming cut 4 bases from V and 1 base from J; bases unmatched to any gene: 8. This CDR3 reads CASSPQPGGGTDTQYF. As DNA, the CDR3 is TGTGCCAGCAGCCCTCAGCCCGGGGGGGGCACAGATACGCAGTATTTT.

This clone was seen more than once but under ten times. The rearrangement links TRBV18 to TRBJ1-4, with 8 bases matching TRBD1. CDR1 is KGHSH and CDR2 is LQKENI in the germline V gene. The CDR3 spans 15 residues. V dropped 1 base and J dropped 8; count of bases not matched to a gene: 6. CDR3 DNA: TGTGCCAGCTCACCACGCAGGGGGCAGGGAGAAAAACTGTTTTTT. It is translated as CASSPRRGQGEKLFF.